This T cell receptor (beta chain) was recorded in a study of early T cells in non-severe SARS-CoV-2 infection. Study overall: Whole-blood bulk RNA, unsorted, was sequenced, and chains were unpaired.

V lost 0 bases, J lost 4 bases, and 5 bases stayed unmatched. Germline-derived CDR1 and CDR2 are DFQATT and SNEGSKA (reference sequence). The CDR3 spans 15 residues. Attached unique molecular identifiers marked individual cDNA molecules. TCRdb independently ran MiXCR on the 5' RACE reads; one entry per CDR3 protein. The table includes about 100,000 distinct CDR3 sequences, about 13% detected once. This clonotype was obtained from an adult who was a healthcare worker with PCR-confirmed SARS-CoV-2 infection or an uninfected control (not recorded which). The sequencing sample was made of whole blood. This chain links TRBV20-1 with TRBJ2-1, with 8 bases fitting TRBD2. The CDR3 nucleotides are TGCAGTGCTAGAGACCCACGGGGGGGATACAATGAGCAGTTCTTC. It specifies CSARDPRGGYNEQFF.